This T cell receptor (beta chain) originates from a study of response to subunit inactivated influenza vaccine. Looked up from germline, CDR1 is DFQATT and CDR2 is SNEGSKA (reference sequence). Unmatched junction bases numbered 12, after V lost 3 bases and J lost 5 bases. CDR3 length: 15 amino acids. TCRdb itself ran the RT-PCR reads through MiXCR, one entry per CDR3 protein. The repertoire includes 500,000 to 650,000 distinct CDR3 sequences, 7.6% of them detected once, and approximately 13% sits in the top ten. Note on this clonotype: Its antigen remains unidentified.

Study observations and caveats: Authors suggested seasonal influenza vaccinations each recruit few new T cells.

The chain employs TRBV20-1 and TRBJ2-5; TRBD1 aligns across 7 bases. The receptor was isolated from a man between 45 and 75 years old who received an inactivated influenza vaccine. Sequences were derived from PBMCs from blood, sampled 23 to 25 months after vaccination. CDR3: CSARPPTGFGETQYF. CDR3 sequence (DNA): TGCAGTGCTAGGCCCCCGACAGGGTTCGGGGAGACCCAGTACTTC.